The rows below give T cell receptor beta chains drawn from one sample of a study of blood T cells in healthy people across ages. From the 5' RACE reads, TCRdb called clonotypes with MiXCR, one entry per CDR3 protein. The sample records 1.5 million to 2 million distinct CDR3 sequences, roughly a third being singletons. Material for sequencing was blood. These TCRs come from a woman in her thirties in good health. Both conserved end residues are part of each CDR3. D genes are given only for firm matches. Part of the rows lack a size; the others show once, few, many or a class for expanded clones.

j_call d_call clone_size v_call cdr3_nt cdr3_aa
TRBJ2-1 NA few TRBV2 TGTGCCGCCCCCGACCCGGCTAGCGTGTACAATGAGCAGTTCTTC CAAPDPASVYNEQFF
TRBJ2-5 TRBD1 few TRBV5-8 TGTGCCAGCAGCCCCGGGACAGCACACCAAGAGACCCAGTACTTC CASSPGTAHQETQYF
TRBJ2-1 TRBD2 few TRBV20-1 TGCAGTGCTGGGGTGGTAGCGGGAGCATATGAGCAGTTCTTC CSAGVVAGAYEQFF
TRBJ1-2 NA few TRBV27 TGTGCCAGCAGCCACGACGGCCCGAGGAACTATGGCTACACCTTC CASSHDGPRNYGYTF
TRBJ1-1 NA few TRBV7-2 TGTGCCAGCAGCTCCGGGAGCGTGAACACTGAAGCTTTCTTT CASSSGSVNTEAFF
TRBJ1-4 TRBD1 NA TRBV27 TGTGCCAGCAGCCGGAGGGGGCCAGGAAATGAAAAACTGTTTTTT CASSRRGPGNEKLFF
TRBJ1-4 NA NA TRBV4-1 TGCGCCAGCAGCCAACTAGGCCCAACTAATGAAAAACTGTTTTTT CASSQLGPTNEKLFF
TRBJ2-1 TRBD2 few TRBV5-1 TGCGCCAGCAGCCTCTTCCCGGGACTAGCGGGGGGGCCCAATGAGCAGTTCTTC CASSLFPGLAGGPNEQFF
TRBJ1-6 NA NA TRBV4-1 TGCGCCAGCAGCCAAACAACCGGGATACTTGGCTCACCCCTCCACTTT CASSQTTGILGSPLHF
TRBJ2-1 NA NA TRBV15 TGTGCCACCAGCTTACGTTTAGGGGACAATGAGCAGTTCTTC CATSLRLGDNEQFF